This TCR beta chain is drawn from a study of control samples from healthy donors and cancer patients. Sequencing used immunoSEQ multiplex PCR; TCRdb keeps in-frame clones, though not all of them. Among about 190,000 clones listed, approximately 90% were seen once. The V segment lost 6 bases and the J segment 7 bases; nucleotides outside the gene matches: 9. Germline V gene sequence: CDR1 LNHDA, CDR2 SQIVND (reference sequence). The CDR3 runs 15 residues. The sample taken for sequencing was blood. The sequence derives from a man in his thirties or forties in good health. The chain recombines TRBV19 with TRBJ2-2; 9 bases agree with TRBD1. In DNA, the CDR3 is TGTGCCAGTAGCGGAACAGGGGGCTTTGACGGGGAGCTGTTTTTT. Its protein product is CASSGTGGFDGELFF.